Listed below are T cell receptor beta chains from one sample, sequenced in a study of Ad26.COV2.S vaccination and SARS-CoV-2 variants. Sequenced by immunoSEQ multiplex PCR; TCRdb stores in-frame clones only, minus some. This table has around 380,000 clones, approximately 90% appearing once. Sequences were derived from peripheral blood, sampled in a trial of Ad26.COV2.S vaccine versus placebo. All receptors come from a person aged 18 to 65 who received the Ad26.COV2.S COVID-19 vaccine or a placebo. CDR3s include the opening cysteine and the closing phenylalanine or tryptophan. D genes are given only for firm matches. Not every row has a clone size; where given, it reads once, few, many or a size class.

CASSAQGMTEAFF TGTGCCAGCAGCGCACAGGGAATGACTGAAGCTTTCTTT NA TRBV5-5 NA TRBJ1-1
CAAMQDAGANVLTF TGTGCCGCAATGCAGGATGCTGGGGCCAACGTCCTGACTTTC NA TRBV2 once TRBJ2-6
CASSGHPIYEQYF TGTGCCAGCAGTGGACACCCGATTTACGAGCAGTACTTC NA TRBV25-1 NA TRBJ2-7
CASSDEGEGYTF TGTGCCAGCAGTGACGAGGGAGAGGGCTACACCTTC NA TRBV6-4 NA TRBJ1-2
CASSLFVVGTDTQYF TGTGCCAGCAGCTTATTTGTGGTGGGTACAGATACGCAGTATTTT NA TRBV6-5 NA TRBJ2-3
CASSLDRVSDEQFF TGCGCCAGCAGCTTGGACAGGGTTAGCGATGAGCAGTTCTTC NA TRBV5-1 NA TRBJ2-1
CASSFHPPGEGWSYTF TGTGCCAGCAGTTTTCACCCCCCGGGGGAGGGCTGGAGCTACACCTTC NA TRBV6-5 NA TRBJ1-2
CASSLTGAAETQYF TGTGCCAGCAGCTTGACAGGGGCGGCAGAGACCCAGTACTTC TRBD1 TRBV7-9 NA TRBJ2-5
CASSLAALAKGAFF TGTGCCAGCAGCTTAGCGGCGCTCGCAAAGGGAGCTTTCTTT NA TRBV7-9 NA TRBJ1-1
CASSPGLAGGPGELFF TGCGCCAGCAGCCCGGGACTAGCGGGGGGGCCAGGGGAGCTGTTTTTT TRBD2 TRBV4-3 NA TRBJ2-2
CASSQESRGGGGELFF TGTGCCAGCAGCCAAGAGTCACGCGGGGGCGGCGGGGAGCTGTTTTTT NA TRBV4-2 NA TRBJ2-2
CASSLKGGQGSYEQYF TGTGCCAGCAGCTTAAAGGGTGGACAGGGGTCCTACGAGCAGTACTTC TRBD1 TRBV7-9 NA TRBJ2-7
CASSVLQAVNTGELFF TGTGCCAGCAGTGTATTACAGGCGGTGAACACCGGGGAGCTGTTTTTT NA TRBV6-1 NA TRBJ2-2
CASSLAGEKLFF TGTGCCAGCAGTCTGGCGGGAGAAAAACTGTTTTTT NA TRBV12-3/TRBV12-4 NA TRBJ1-4
CASSYGTGHTGELFF TGTGCCAGCAGTTACGGGACAGGGCACACCGGGGAGCTGTTTTTT TRBD1 TRBV6-2/TRBV6-3 few TRBJ2-2
CASSPDILNTEAFF TGTGCCAGCTCACCCGACATCTTGAACACTGAAGCTTTCTTT NA TRBV18 NA TRBJ1-1
CASSLLPGTDTSYTF TGTGCCAGCAGCTTGCTCCCAGGGACTGATACGAGCTACACCTTC NA TRBV5-5 once TRBJ1-2
CAWSGGGNTIYF TGTGCCTGGAGCGGAGGTGGAAACACCATATATTTT NA TRBV30 few TRBJ1-3
CASSPRGTPYEQYF TGTGCCAGCAGCCCTCGAGGCACTCCCTACGAGCAGTACTTC NA TRBV7-9 NA TRBJ2-7
CASSPTHTGRGTEAFF TGTGCCAGCAGTCCAACGCACACAGGGAGGGGCACTGAAGCTTTCTTT NA TRBV2 NA TRBJ1-1
CASSLRGDRRQETQYF TGTGCCAGCAGCTTAAGAGGGGACAGGAGACAGGAGACCCAGTACTTC TRBD1 TRBV11-2 NA TRBJ2-5
CASSSQGATNEKLFF TGTGCCAGCAGTTCCCAGGGGGCCACTAATGAAAAACTGTTTTTT TRBD1 TRBV27 NA TRBJ1-4
CASSQEGSGVGRDTQYF TGTGCCAGCAGCCAAGAAGGTAGCGGGGTTGGAAGAGATACGCAGTATTTT TRBD2 TRBV4-2 once TRBJ2-3
CASSKRTANTEAFF TGTGCCAGCAGCAAAAGGACGGCGAACACTGAAGCTTTCTTT NA TRBV21-1 few TRBJ1-1
CASSSYPLAGVNQPQHF TGTGCCAGCAGTTCCTATCCCTTGGCAGGGGTCAATCAGCCCCAGCATTTT NA TRBV28 NA TRBJ1-5
CASSRDTFSGNTIYF TGCGCCAGCAGCCGCGACACTTTCTCTGGAAACACCATATATTTT NA TRBV5-1 NA TRBJ1-3
CASSARGGIGGNQPQHF TGTGCCAGCAGTGCGAGAGGCGGGATTGGTGGCAATCAGCCCCAGCATTTT NA TRBV2 NA TRBJ1-5
CASTSRDRGAYEQYF TGTGCCAGCACTTCCCGGGACAGGGGGGCTTACGAGCAGTACTTC TRBD1 TRBV6-5 NA TRBJ2-7